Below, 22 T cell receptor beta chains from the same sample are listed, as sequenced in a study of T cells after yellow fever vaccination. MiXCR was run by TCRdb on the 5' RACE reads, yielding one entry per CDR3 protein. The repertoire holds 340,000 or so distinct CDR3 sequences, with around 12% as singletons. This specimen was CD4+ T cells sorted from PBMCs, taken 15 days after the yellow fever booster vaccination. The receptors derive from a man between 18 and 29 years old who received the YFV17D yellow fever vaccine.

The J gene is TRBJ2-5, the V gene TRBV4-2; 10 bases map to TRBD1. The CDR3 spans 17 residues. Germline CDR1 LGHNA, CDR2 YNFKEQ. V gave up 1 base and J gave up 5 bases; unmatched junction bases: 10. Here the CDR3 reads CASSQVTGQGISETQYF. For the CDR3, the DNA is TGTGCCAGCAGCCAAGTAACGGGACAGGGGATTTCGGAGACCCAGTACTTC.

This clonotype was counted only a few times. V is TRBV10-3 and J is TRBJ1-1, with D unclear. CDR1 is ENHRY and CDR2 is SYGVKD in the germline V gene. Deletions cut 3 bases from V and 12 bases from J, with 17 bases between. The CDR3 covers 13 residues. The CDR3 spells CAISDTDMRGTFF. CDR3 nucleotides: TGTGCCATCAGTGATACGGATATGCGGGGAACTTTCTTT.

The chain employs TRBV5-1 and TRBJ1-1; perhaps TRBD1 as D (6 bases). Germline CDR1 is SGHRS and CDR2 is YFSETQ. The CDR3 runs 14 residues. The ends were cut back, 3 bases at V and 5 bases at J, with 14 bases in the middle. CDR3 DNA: TGCGCCAGCAGCTCGAGCCCTCAGGGGACTGAAGCTTTCTTT. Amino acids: CASSSSPQGTEAFF.

This CDR3 reads CASTSVSGSNQPQHF. CDR3 coding DNA: TGTGCCAGTACCTCAGTTTCCGGGAGCAATCAGCCCCAGCATTTT. This chain links TRBV19 with TRBJ1-5, with D unresolved. This CDR3 has 15 amino acids. Germline CDR1 and CDR2: LNHDA and SQIVND (reference sequence). Trimming left V 7 bases short and J 1 base short, with 14 bases between. Variable domain in full (rest from reference TRBV19 and TRBJ1-5): DGGITQSPKYLFRKEGQNVTLSCEQNLNHDAMYWYRQDPGQGLRLIYYSQIVNDFQKGDIAEGYSVSREKKESFPLTVTSAQKNPTAFYLCASTSVSGSNQPQHFGDGTRLSIL.

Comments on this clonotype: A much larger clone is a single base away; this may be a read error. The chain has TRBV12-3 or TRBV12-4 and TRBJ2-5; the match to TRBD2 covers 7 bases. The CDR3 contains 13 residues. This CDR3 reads CASRRGVEETLYF. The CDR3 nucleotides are TGTGCCAGCAGACGGGGGGTTGAAGAGACCCTGTACTTC.

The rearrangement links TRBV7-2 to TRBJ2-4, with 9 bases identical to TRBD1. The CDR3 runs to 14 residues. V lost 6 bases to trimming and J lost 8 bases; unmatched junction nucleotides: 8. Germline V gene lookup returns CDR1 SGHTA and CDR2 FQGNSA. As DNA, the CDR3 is TGTGCCAGCAGGAAGGACAGGGGAATAGACATTCAGTACTTC. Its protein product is CASRKDRGIDIQYF.

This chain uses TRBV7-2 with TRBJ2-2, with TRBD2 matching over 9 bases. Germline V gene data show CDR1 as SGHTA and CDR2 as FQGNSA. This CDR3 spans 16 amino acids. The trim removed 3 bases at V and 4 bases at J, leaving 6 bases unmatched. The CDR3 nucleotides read TGTGCCAGCAGCTTCCCAGCGGGGGGCGCCACCGGGGAGCTGTTTTTT. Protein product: CASSFPAGGATGELFF.

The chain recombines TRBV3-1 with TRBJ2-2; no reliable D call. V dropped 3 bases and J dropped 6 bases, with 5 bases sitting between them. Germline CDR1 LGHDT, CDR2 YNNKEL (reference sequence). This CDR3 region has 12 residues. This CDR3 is CASSQIPGELFF. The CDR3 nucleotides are TGTGCCAGCAGCCAGATTCCCGGGGAGCTGTTTTTT.

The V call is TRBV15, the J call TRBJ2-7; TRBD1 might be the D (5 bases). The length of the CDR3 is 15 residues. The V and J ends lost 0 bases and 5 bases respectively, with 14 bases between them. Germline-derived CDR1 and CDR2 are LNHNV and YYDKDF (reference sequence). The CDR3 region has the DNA TGTGCCACCAGCAGAGATCTACGGCAGGGAAACGAGCAGTACTTC. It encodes CATSRDLRQGNEQYF.

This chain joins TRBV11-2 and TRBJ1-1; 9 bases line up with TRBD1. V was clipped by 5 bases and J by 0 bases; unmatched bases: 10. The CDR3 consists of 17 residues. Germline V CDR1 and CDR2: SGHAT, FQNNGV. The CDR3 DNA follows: TGTGCCAGCAGCCAAGACAGGGGGTTCGTGATGAACACTGAAGCTTTCTTT. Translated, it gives CASSQDRGFVMNTEAFF.

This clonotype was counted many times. The CDR3 DNA reads as TGTGCCTGGAGTACTCACCACCCCGGGCCTCAGTACTTC. Residues: CAWSTHHPGPQYF. This chain links TRBV30 with TRBJ2-4; D is unresolved. Looked up from germline, CDR1 is GTSNPN and CDR2 is SVGIG (reference sequence). The CDR3 covers 13 residues. V shed 2 bases and J shed 12 bases, with 17 bases lying between them.

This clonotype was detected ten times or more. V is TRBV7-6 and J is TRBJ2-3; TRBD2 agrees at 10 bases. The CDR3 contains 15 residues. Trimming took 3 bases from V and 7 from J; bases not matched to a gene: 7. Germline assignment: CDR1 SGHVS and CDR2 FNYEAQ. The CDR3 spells CASSFSAGGPNTQYF. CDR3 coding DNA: TGTGCCAGCAGCTTTTCAGCGGGGGGGCCAAATACGCAGTATTTT.

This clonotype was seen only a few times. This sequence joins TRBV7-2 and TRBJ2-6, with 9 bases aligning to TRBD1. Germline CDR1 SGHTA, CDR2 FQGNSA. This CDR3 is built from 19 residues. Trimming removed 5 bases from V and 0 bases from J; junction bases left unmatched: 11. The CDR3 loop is CASSTRAGTGFSGANVLTF. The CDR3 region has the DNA TGTGCCAGCAGCACCCGGGCCGGGACAGGGTTCTCTGGGGCCAACGTCCTGACTTTC.

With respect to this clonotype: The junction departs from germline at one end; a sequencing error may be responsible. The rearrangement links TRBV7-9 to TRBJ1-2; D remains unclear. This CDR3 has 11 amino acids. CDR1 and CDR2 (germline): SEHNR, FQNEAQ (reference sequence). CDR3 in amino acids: CASSINYGYSF. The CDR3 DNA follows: TGTGCCAGCAGCATCAACTATGGCTACTCCTTC.

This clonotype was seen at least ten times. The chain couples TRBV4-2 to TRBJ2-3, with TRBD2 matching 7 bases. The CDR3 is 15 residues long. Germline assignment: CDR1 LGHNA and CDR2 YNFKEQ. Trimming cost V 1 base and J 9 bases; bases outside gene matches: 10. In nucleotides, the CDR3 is TGTGCCAGCAGCCAAGCCCTTGGGAGGGTGGGGACGCAGTATTTT. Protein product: CASSQALGRVGTQYF.

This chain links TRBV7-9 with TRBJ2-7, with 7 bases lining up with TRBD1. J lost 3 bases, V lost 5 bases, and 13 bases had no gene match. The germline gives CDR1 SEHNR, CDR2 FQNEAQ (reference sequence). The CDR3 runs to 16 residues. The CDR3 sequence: CASSPIDREGDYEQYV. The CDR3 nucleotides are TGTGCCAGCAGCCCCATAGACAGGGAAGGGGACTACGAGCAGTACGTC.

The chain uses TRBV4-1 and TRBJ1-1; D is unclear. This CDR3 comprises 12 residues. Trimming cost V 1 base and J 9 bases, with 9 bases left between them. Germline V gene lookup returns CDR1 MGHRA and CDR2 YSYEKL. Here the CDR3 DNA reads TGCGCCAGCAGCCAAGTGTTGCAGAAAGCTTTCTTT. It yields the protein CASSQVLQKAFF.

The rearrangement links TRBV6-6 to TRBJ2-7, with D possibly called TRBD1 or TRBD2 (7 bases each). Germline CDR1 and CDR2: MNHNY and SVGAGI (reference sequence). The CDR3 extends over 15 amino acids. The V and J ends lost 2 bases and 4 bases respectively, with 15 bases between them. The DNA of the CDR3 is TGTGCCAGCAGTTACGTCCAGGGGGGGAAGTACGAGCAGTACTTC. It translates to CASSYVQGGKYEQYF.

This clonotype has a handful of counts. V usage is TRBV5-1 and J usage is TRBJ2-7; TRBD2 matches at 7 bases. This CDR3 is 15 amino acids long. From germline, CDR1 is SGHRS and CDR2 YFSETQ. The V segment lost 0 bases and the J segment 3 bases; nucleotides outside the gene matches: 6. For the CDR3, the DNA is TGCGCCAGCAGCTTGGGACTAGCAGCCATCTACGAGCAGTACGTC. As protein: CASSLGLAAIYEQYV.

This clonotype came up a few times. Written as DNA, the CDR3 is TGTGCCAGATCTACCCAGGGATGGCAGCCCCAGCATTTT. Residues: CARSTQGWQPQHF. This chain connects TRBV6-2 or TRBV6-3 to TRBJ1-5; possible D gene TRBD1, 5 bases. V dropped 9 bases and J dropped 7 bases, with 16 bases sitting between them. Looked up from germline, CDR1 is MNHEY and CDR2 is SVGEGT. The CDR3 is 13 amino acids.

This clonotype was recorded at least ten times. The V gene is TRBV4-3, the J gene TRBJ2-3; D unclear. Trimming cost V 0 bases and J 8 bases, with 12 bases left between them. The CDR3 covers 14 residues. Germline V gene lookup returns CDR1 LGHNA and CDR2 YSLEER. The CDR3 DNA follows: TGCGCCAGCAGCCAAGAGCACAGCGTTGCTACGCAGTATTTT. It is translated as CASSQEHSVATQYF.

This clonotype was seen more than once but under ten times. The chain's CDR3 is CASSMGQGLYGYTF. The CDR3 DNA reads as TGTGCCAGTAGTATGGGACAGGGGTTGTATGGCTACACCTTC. The chain combines TRBV19 with TRBJ1-2, with 10 positions matching TRBD1. Per germline, CDR1 LNHDA and CDR2 SQIVND (reference sequence). Germline trimming cut 3 bases from V and 5 bases from J; bases unmatched to any gene: 3. The CDR3 has 14 amino acids.